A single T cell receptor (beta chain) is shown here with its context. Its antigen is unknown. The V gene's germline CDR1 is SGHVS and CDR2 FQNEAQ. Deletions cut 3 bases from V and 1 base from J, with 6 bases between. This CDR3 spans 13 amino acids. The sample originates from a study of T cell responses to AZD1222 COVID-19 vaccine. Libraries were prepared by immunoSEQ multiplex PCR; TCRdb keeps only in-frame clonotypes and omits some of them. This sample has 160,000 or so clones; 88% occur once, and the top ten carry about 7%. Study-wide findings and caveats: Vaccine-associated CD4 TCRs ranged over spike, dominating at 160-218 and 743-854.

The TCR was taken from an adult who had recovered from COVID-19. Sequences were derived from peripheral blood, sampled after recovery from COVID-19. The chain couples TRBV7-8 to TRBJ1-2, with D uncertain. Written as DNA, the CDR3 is TGTGCCAGCAGCTTTACCGATAACTATGGCTACACCTTC. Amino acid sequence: CASSFTDNYGYTF.